The 14 T cell receptor beta chains below were found in one sample sequenced in a study of blood T cell repertoires in COVID-19. Data came from immunoSEQ multiplex PCR; TCRdb stores just in-frame clones and leaves some out. The data contain 95,000 to 110,000 clones, roughly 91% of them seen just once; the ten biggest clones take up approximately 5%. Sequenced input: peripheral blood. The receptors stem from a human donor in a cohort sampled during active COVID-19.

The chain links TRBV19 to TRBJ2-6; perhaps TRBD2 as D (5 bases). The germline gives CDR1 LNHDA, CDR2 SQIVND (reference sequence). This CDR3 comprises 16 residues. The germline V and J ends were trimmed by 5 bases and 4 bases, with 15 bases remaining between them. The CDR3 nucleotides are TGTGCCAGTAGTGAGGGTCACTCTGCGGGGGCCAACGTCCTGACTTTC. Translated, it gives CASSEGHSAGANVLTF.

On this clone: The DNA is left out, because the CDR3 cannot be placed on it with certainty; the CDR3 is given as TCRdb lists it. The chain joins TRBV25-1 to TRBJ1-2. Both ends counted, the CDR3 spans 15 residues. Looked up from germline, CDR1 is MGHDK and CDR2 is SYGVNS. The CDR3 region is CASSTSMRVSGGYTF.

The chain combines TRBV24-1 with TRBJ2-1, with 10 nucleotides matching TRBD2. V shed 10 bases, J shed 6 bases, and the junction held 5 bases outside the gene matches. The germline gives CDR1 KGHDR, CDR2 SFDVKD. The CDR3 loop spans 13 amino acids. CDR3 nucleotides: TGTGCCACAGCCGGGACTAGCGCCAATGAGCAGTTCTTC. Translation: CATAGTSANEQFF.

The rearrangement links TRBV5-1 to TRBJ2-2; D possibly corresponds to TRBD1 (5 bases). Trimming removed 7 bases from V and 1 base from J, with 8 bases in between. This CDR3 comprises 13 residues. Germline CDR1 SGHRS, CDR2 YFSETQ. The CDR3 spells CASGQGNTGELFF. For the CDR3, the DNA is TGCGCCAGCGGGCAGGGGAACACCGGGGAGCTGTTTTTT. The entire variable domain, with the rest obtained from reference TRBV5-1 and TRBJ2-2, is as follows: KAGVTQTPRYLIKTRGQQVTLSCSPISGHRSVSWYQQTPGQGLQFLFEYFSETQRNKGNFPGRFSGRQFSNSRSEMNVSTLELGDSALYLCASGQGNTGELFFGEGSRLTVL.

This chain uses TRBV9 with TRBJ2-5; TRBD2 aligns across 11 bases. The J segment lost 5 bases and the V segment lost 3 bases, leaving 6 bases of the junction unmatched. This CDR3 has 15 amino acids. Per the germline V gene, CDR1 is SGDLS and CDR2 is YYNGEE. The CDR3 reads CASSGLAGGGETQYF. In nucleotides, the CDR3 is TGTGCCAGCAGCGGTCTAGCGGGGGGAGGGGAGACCCAGTACTTC.

The J gene is TRBJ1-4, the V gene TRBV11-3; D is perhaps TRBD1 (5 bases). CDR1 SGHNT and CDR2 YENEEA come from the germline V gene. V lost 2 bases to trimming and J lost 8 bases, with 15 bases between them. This CDR3 has 15 residues. CDR3 sequence: CASSLSGLSGEKLFF. As DNA, the CDR3 is TGTGCCAGCAGCTTATCAGGCCTATCAGGGGAAAAACTGTTTTTT.

This chain uses TRBV3-1 (or the pseudogene TRBV3-2) with TRBJ1-2; no reliable D call. Germline V gene lookup returns CDR1 LGHDT and CDR2 YNNKEL (reference sequence). Trimming left V 1 base short and J 3 bases short, with 12 bases between. The CDR3 sequence is 15 residues long. The DNA of the CDR3 is TGTGCCAGCAGCCAAGCTTCGGGAGAACACTATGGCTACACCTTC. Translating it yields CASSQASGEHYGYTF.

The rearrangement uses TRBV28 and TRBJ1-3; no firm D call. Germline CDR1 reads MDHEN; CDR2 reads SYDVKM. The CDR3 length is 11 residues. Trimming shortened V by 7 bases and J by 4 bases, and 5 bases separated the two germline ends. Here the CDR3 DNA reads TGTGCCAGCATCAGAGGAAACACCATATATTTT. Translation: CASIRGNTIYF.

The V and J genes are TRBV2 and TRBJ1-1, with D possibly TRBD1 on 6 matching bases. This CDR3 is 14 amino acids long. Looked up from germline, CDR1 is SNHLY and CDR2 is FYNNEI. The V end was cut by 4 bases, the J end by 6 bases, with 15 bases between. In DNA, the CDR3 is TGTGCCAGCAGTGTAAGGGCGGGGGCGGCTGAAGCTTTCTTT. It codes for CASSVRAGAAEAFF.

V gene TRBV5-6 combines with J gene TRBJ1-4; TRBD1 might be the D (6 bases). This CDR3 has 13 amino acids. The germline CDR1 and CDR2 sequences are SGHDT and YYEEEE. Trimming took off 2 bases at V and 8 bases at J, with 10 bases between the two ends. The CDR3 here is CASSFARGEKLFF. The CDR3 nucleotides are TGTGCCAGCAGCTTTGCCAGGGGCGAAAAACTGTTTTTT.

The chain links TRBV5-4 to TRBJ2-3, with TRBD1 identical over 7 bases. With 5 bases clipped from V and 0 bases from J, the junction kept 3 bases outside the gene matches. Looked up from germline, CDR1 is SGHNT and CDR2 is YYREEE (reference sequence). The CDR3 runs to 14 residues. The DNA for the CDR3 is TGTGCCAGCAGTCCGGGACAGAGCACAGATACGCAGTATTTT. This sequence encodes CASSPGQSTDTQYF.

V gene TRBV4-3 combines with J gene TRBJ1-2; 7 bases fit TRBD1. The V segment lost 0 bases and the J segment 4 bases; nucleotides outside the gene matches: 5. The CDR3 spans 15 residues. Germline CDR1 and CDR2: LGHNA and YSLEER. DNA of the CDR3: TGCGCCAGCAGCCAAGATAGGGACAGCCCCTATGGCTACACCTTC. It codes for CASSQDRDSPYGYTF.

This clone appeared a single time. This chain connects TRBV5-4 to TRBJ1-2; D gene ambiguous. Trimming took off 2 bases at V and 4 bases at J, with 18 bases between the two ends. Germline CDR1 is SGHNT and CDR2 is YYREEE (reference sequence). This CDR3 is 16 amino acids long. DNA of the CDR3: TGTGCCAGCAGCTTCAGAGCCGGGAAAGATCTCTATGGCTACACCTTC. This codes for CASSFRAGKDLYGYTF.

The chain joins TRBV29-1 to TRBJ2-5; the match to TRBD1 covers 9 bases. Germline-derived CDR1 and CDR2 are SQVTM and ANQGSEA. J was trimmed by 2 bases and V by 0 bases; bases with no gene match: 4. This CDR3 is 15 amino acids long. CDR3 region: CSVEDHGTGQETQYF. CDR3 nucleotide sequence: TGCAGCGTTGAAGACCACGGGACAGGGCAAGAGACCCAGTACTTC.